The 7 T cell receptor beta chains in this list originate from one sample, sequenced in a study of cytomegalovirus exposure and HLA in healthy donors. PCR employed 60 Vbeta and 13 Jbeta primers. The assay was immunoSEQ multiplex PCR, and TCRdb's table has in-frame clones only and misses some. The repertoire holds 150,000 or so clones, with around 65% as singletons. Sequencing input: PBMCs. Receptors were obtained from a woman aged 25 to 45 in good health and CMV-seropositive.

This chain links TRBV6-1 with TRBJ2-3; 9 bases match TRBD1. Germline values: CDR1 MNHNS, CDR2 SASEGT. The CDR3 spans 14 residues. The ends lost 6 bases at V and 3 bases at J; junction bases unmatched: 4. The CDR3 reads CASRRDRVTDTQYF. The CDR3 DNA follows: TGTGCCAGCAGACGGGACAGGGTGACAGATACGCAGTATTTT.

This clone was seen a handful of times. This rearrangement joins TRBV25-1 to TRBJ1-1, with 8 bases fitting TRBD1. V dropped 2 bases and J dropped 7; count of bases not matched to a gene: 3. Germline values: CDR1 MGHDK, CDR2 SYGVNS. There are 13 residues in the CDR3. CDR3: CASSEQGAGEAFF. As DNA, the CDR3 is TGTGCCAGCAGTGAACAGGGGGCCGGTGAAGCTTTCTTT. Based on the CDR3 plus reference TRBV25-1 and TRBJ1-1, the full variable domain is EADIYQTPRYLVIGTGKKITLECSQTMGHDKMYWYQQDPGMELHLIHYSYGVNSTEKGDLSSESTVSRIRTEHFPLTLESARPSHTSQYLCASSEQGAGEAFFGQGTRLTVV.

This chain joins TRBV2 and TRBJ1-3, with 8 bases lining up with TRBD1. V shed 5 bases and J 0 bases; nucleotides not matched to a gene: 0. The CDR3 has 14 amino acids. Germline CDR1 is SNHLY and CDR2 is FYNNEI. This CDR3 reads CASSQGASGNTIYF. DNA of the CDR3: TGTGCCAGCAGTCAGGGGGCCTCTGGAAACACCATATATTTT.

The rearrangement joins TRBV2 to TRBJ2-3; D may be TRBD2 (5 bases). Trimming took off 0 bases at V and 5 bases at J, with 18 bases between the two ends. This CDR3 has 17 residues. Germline loops: CDR1 SNHLY, CDR2 FYNNEI. The CDR3 DNA reads as TGTGCCAGCAGTGAAGCGCTAAATTGGCTAGCAGAAGATACGCAGTATTTT. It encodes CASSEALNWLAEDTQYF. The entire variable domain, with the rest obtained from reference TRBV2 and TRBJ2-3, is as follows: EPEVTQTPSHQVTQMGQEVILRCVPISNHLYFYWYRQILGQKVEFLVSFYNNEISEKSEIFDDQFSVERPDGSNFTLKIRSTKLEDSAMYFCASSEALNWLAEDTQYFGPGTRLTVL.

The rearrangement links TRBV28 to TRBJ2-7, with D perhaps matching TRBD1 (5 bases). The CDR3 is 15 amino acids. CDR1 is MDHEN, CDR2 SYDVKM, per germline. V was trimmed by 6 bases and J by 4 bases, leaving 19 bases between them. The DNA of the CDR3 is TGTGCCAGCAGGTCAGGCCTGGGCAGGGTGTACGAGCAGTACTTC. As protein: CASRSGLGRVYEQYF.

The chain carries TRBV7-2 and TRBJ2-5, with D perhaps TRBD2 (5 bases). Germline V gene lookup returns CDR1 SGHTA and CDR2 FQGNSA. The CDR3 totals 14 residues. Trimming removed 3 bases from V and 5 bases from J, with 13 bases in between. The CDR3 DNA reads TGTGCCAGCAGCTTCCGGACTTCCTGGGAGACCCAGTACTTC. Translating it yields CASSFRTSWETQYF.

The CDR3: CASSPRIGVTNYEQYF. CDR3 nucleotide sequence: TGCGCCAGCAGCCCCCGCATCGGGGTCACCAACTACGAGCAGTACTTC. The rearrangement links TRBV4-1 to TRBJ2-7, with D possibly being TRBD2 (5 bases). Germline assignment: CDR1 MGHRA and CDR2 YSYEKL. This CDR3 region has 16 residues. The germline V and J ends were trimmed by 4 bases and 3 bases, with 19 bases remaining between them.